This is a list of T cell receptor beta chains from one sample in a study of identical twins. MiXCR, run by TCRdb on the 5' RACE reads, gives a single entry per CDR3 protein. The sample has hundreds of thousands of distinct CDR3 sequences; around 8.3% are singletons. Separately, the same data were catalogued under a study of yellow fever vaccine responses in identical twins.

The specimen was PBMCs. These receptors were taken from a young woman in good health. The CDR3 runs from the conserved cysteine through the conserved F or W. D genes are given only for firm matches. Size is stated for part of the rows, as once, few or many counts, or as a class when the clone is expanded.

j_call d_call clone_size v_call cdr3_aa cdr3_nt
TRBJ2-1 TRBD2 few TRBV4-2 CASSQYPGTSGNKNEQFF TGTGCCAGCAGCCAGTACCCGGGGACTAGCGGGAATAAAAATGAGCAGTTCTTC
TRBJ2-3 TRBD2 NA TRBV12-3/TRBV12-4 CASSLRGLAGGPSTDTQYF TGTGCCAGCAGTCTCCGTGGTCTAGCGGGGGGCCCGAGCACAGATACGCAGTATTTT
TRBJ2-7 NA NA TRBV30 CAWSPSAYEQYF TGTGCCTGGAGTCCATCAGCCTACGAGCAGTACTTC
TRBJ1-2 NA few TRBV5-8 CASSLDTGRANYGYTF TGTGCCAGCAGCTTGGATACAGGGCGGGCTAACTATGGCTACACCTTC
TRBJ2-2 TRBD1 NA TRBV24-1 CATSDTRQGWGATGELFF TGTGCCACCAGTGATACTCGACAGGGGTGGGGGGCCACCGGGGAGCTGTTTTTT
TRBJ1-2 TRBD1 few TRBV6-5 CASSSAGTGVYGYTF TGTGCCAGCAGTTCCGCCGGGACAGGGGTCTATGGCTACACCTTC
TRBJ2-1 TRBD2 NA TRBV6-4 CASSEVAGGNEQFF TGTGCCAGCAGTGAGGTAGCGGGGGGCAATGAGCAGTTCTTC
TRBJ2-5 TRBD2 NA TRBV27 CASSSPSGGKETQYF TGTGCCAGCAGTTCTCCCAGCGGGGGGAAAGAGACCCAGTACTTC
TRBJ2-3 NA NA TRBV7-2 CASSSRRGRDTQYF TGTGCCAGCAGCTCACGGAGGGGAAGAGATACGCAGTATTTT
TRBJ2-2 NA few TRBV4-2 CASSQESGVGTGELFF TGTGCCAGCAGCCAAGAATCAGGGGTCGGAACCGGGGAGCTGTTTTTT
TRBJ2-1 NA once TRBV20-1 CSALTGSTKDNEQFF TGCAGTGCCTTAACCGGGTCTACGAAAGACAATGAGCAGTTCTTC
TRBJ2-7 NA few TRBV20-1 CSATPPLRGHEQYF TGCAGTGCTACCCCCCCCTTACGGGGCCACGAGCAGTACTTC
TRBJ2-2 TRBD2 few TRBV6-1 CASRFQPFSGSNTGELFF TGTGCCAGCAGATTCCAGCCTTTTAGCGGGAGCAACACCGGGGAGCTGTTTTTT
TRBJ2-1 TRBD2 few TRBV7-2 CASSPRTSGPNEQFF TGTGCCAGCAGCCCCAGGACTAGCGGGCCCAATGAGCAGTTCTTC
TRBJ2-7 TRBD1 few TRBV18 CASSPLGQGAHEQYF TGTGCCAGCTCACCACTCGGACAGGGGGCCCACGAGCAGTACTTC
TRBJ2-2 NA few TRBV11-2 CASSLYLNTGELFF TGTGCCAGCAGCCTTTACCTTAACACCGGGGAGCTGTTTTTT
TRBJ2-2 TRBD2 NA TRBV7-9 CASSFGLAGPGELFF TGTGCCAGCAGCTTTGGACTAGCCGGTCCCGGGGAGCTGTTTTTT